This record concerns one TCR beta chain sequence. These data belong to a study of CD8 T cells in Susac syndrome. Per the germline V gene, CDR1 is GTSNPN and CDR2 is SVGIG (reference sequence). Trimming stripped 3 bases from V and 1 base from J, with 9 bases between. The CDR3 totals 14 residues. With random hexamers, about 0.45 to 1 ug RNA was reverse transcribed. TCRdb re-called the immunoSEQ multiplex PCR reads through MiXCR, storing one row per CDR3 protein. This table holds about 200,000 distinct CDR3 sequences, roughly 94% found once. V is TRBV30 and J is TRBJ2-2; the D gene is possibly TRBD1 (6 bases). The source material was CD4+ T cells from PBMCs. The sequence came from a human donor in good health. Written as DNA, the CDR3 is TGTGCCTGGAGGGGGACAAAGAACACCGGGGAGCTGTTTTTT. Protein product: CAWRGTKNTGELFF.